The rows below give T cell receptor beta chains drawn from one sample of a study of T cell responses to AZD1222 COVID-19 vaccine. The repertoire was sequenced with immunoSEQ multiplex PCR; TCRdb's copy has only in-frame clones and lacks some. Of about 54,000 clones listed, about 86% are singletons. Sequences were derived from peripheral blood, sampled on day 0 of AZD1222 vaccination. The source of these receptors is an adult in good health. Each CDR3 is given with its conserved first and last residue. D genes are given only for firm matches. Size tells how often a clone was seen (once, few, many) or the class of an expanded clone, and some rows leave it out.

TGTGCCAGTAGAACAGCTAACACTGAAGCTTTCTTT,CASRTANTEAFF,-,TRBJ1-1,-,TRBV19
TGTGCCAGCAGTTTATCCGTGGCGGGAGGTTCCTACGAGCAGTACTTC,CASSLSVAGGSYEQYF,-,TRBJ2-7,TRBD2,TRBV27
TGTGCCAGCAGCTTAGCCCCCGCGGGACAGGGGACTTCACCCCTCCACTTT,CASSLAPAGQGTSPLHF,-,TRBJ1-6,TRBD1,TRBV7-2
TGTGCCAGTAGTACCCGCGGGCGGAGCAATGAGCAGTTCTTC,CASSTRGRSNEQFF,-,TRBJ2-1,-,TRBV19
TGTGCCCTGGCGGGGACTAATGAAAAACTGTTTTTT,CALAGTNEKLFF,-,TRBJ1-4,-,TRBV7-9
TGTGCCAGCAGTGAGAGGGAGAGAGGGGGCGGCTACACCTTC,CASSERERGGGYTF,-,TRBJ1-2,TRBD1,TRBV2
TGTGCCAGCAGTCGGACGGTCTTTAATGAAAAACTGTTTTTT,CASSRTVFNEKLFF,-,TRBJ1-4,-,TRBV6-5
TGTGCCAGCAGGCTCACAGGGTACGGGCCAGATACGCAGTATTTT,CASRLTGYGPDTQYF,-,TRBJ2-3,-,TRBV2
TGTGCCAGCAGTGCCGGGACAGGGCCCGGGGAGCTGTTTTTT,CASSAGTGPGELFF,-,TRBJ2-2,TRBD1,TRBV2
TGTGCCAGCAGTTACTCGCCCGGGTTCCCCTACAATGAGCAGTTCTTC,CASSYSPGFPYNEQFF,few,TRBJ2-1,-,TRBV6-2/TRBV6-3
TGCGCCAGCAGCTTGGCCGCCTCCGGAAACACCATATATTTT,CASSLAASGNTIYF,-,TRBJ1-3,-,TRBV5-1
TGTGCCAGCAGTGAAGAACCCCTCCGGGGATATGGCTACACCTTC,CASSEEPLRGYGYTF,-,TRBJ1-2,-,TRBV6-1
TGTGCCAGCAGCCGGACGGGAATGAACACTGAAGCTTTCTTT,CASSRTGMNTEAFF,-,TRBJ1-1,-,TRBV11-1
TGTGCCAGCAGTTCCGGACACTATGGCTACACCTTC,CASSSGHYGYTF,-,TRBJ1-2,-,TRBV27
TGTGCCAGCAGTTTAGGCAGGACTCCTAACGAGCAGTACTTC,CASSLGRTPNEQYF,-,TRBJ2-7,-,TRBV27
TGTGCCAGCAGCCAGCGGGGGAGCTCTGGGGCCAACGTCCTGACTTTC,CASSQRGSSGANVLTF,-,TRBJ2-6,TRBD2,TRBV4-2
TGTGCCAGCAGGGCCCCCGGGGCTGGAGGAAACACCATATATTTT,CASRAPGAGGNTIYF,-,TRBJ1-3,-,TRBV6-5
TGCGCCAGCAGCCAAGATCAGGGGGGGGCGAACACCGGGGAGCTGTTTTTT,CASSQDQGGANTGELFF,-,TRBJ2-2,-,TRBV4-1
TGCGCCAGCAGCCAAGATCGGGGACAGGGGGCGGCCTTTCACTATGGCTACACCTTC,CASSQDRGQGAAFHYGYTF,-,TRBJ1-2,TRBD1,TRBV4-3